What follows are 14 T cell receptor beta chains derived from one specimen sequenced in a study of T cell repertoires in cytomegalovirus infection. TCRdb re-called the reads with MiXCR, one entry per CDR3 protein. The sample lists roughly 81,000 distinct CDR3 sequences, roughly 3.5% occurring once. Sample: PBMCs. The receptors stem from a human donor in good health (CMV status not recorded). Some clones in this sample may be carry-over from other donors' samples.

This clonotype was seen many times. The rearrangement uses TRBV20-1 and TRBJ2-5, with D perhaps matching TRBD1 (6 bases). Germline values: CDR1 DFQATT, CDR2 SNEGSKA (reference sequence). The CDR3 consists of 14 residues. Trimming took off 5 bases at V and 2 bases at J, with 15 bases between the two ends. CDR3 protein: CSAVITGSQETQYF. CDR3 bases: TGCAGTGCTGTAATCACAGGGTCTCAAGAGACCCAGTACTTC.

This clonotype appeared many times. V is TRBV12-3 or TRBV12-4 and J is TRBJ1-3, with D unclear. There are 17 residues in the CDR3. Trimming took 3 bases from V and 0 from J, leaving 15 bases between them. CDR3 sequence reads: CASSFWISMGSGNTIYF. CDR3 DNA sequence: TGTGCCAGCAGTTTTTGGATCTCAATGGGCTCTGGAAACACCATATATTTT.

At least ten counts were recorded for this clonotype. V gene TRBV12-3 or TRBV12-4 combines with J gene TRBJ1-6, with 7 bases lining up with TRBD1. The V and J ends lost 6 bases and 10 bases, in that order; junction bases with no gene match: 9. The CDR3 sequence is 14 residues long. The CDR3 DNA reads as TGTGCCAGCAGCAAAAGACAGGGAAGGTCACCCCTCCACTTT. Encoded protein: CASSKRQGRSPLHF.

This clonotype has at least ten counts. This chain connects TRBV7-8 to TRBJ2-7; TRBD1 matches 10 bases. This CDR3 comprises 15 residues. The ends lost 5 bases at V and 3 bases at J; junction bases unmatched: 7. Germline CDR1 reads SGHVS; CDR2 reads FQNEAQ. The CDR3 region is CASSPGTGVFYEQYF. DNA for the CDR3: TGTGCCAGCAGCCCTGGGACAGGGGTTTTCTACGAGCAGTACTTC.

This clonotype was counted at least ten times. The V and J genes are TRBV11-2 and TRBJ1-1; no clear D gene. V was clipped by 5 bases and J by 6 bases, with 10 bases between them. CDR3 length equals 12 residues. Germline V gene lookup returns CDR1 SGHAT and CDR2 FQNNGV. CDR3 bases: TGTGCCAGCAGCCAAATTTTGTCTGAAGCTTTCTTT. Residues: CASSQILSEAFF.

This clonotype showed up many times. This chain uses TRBV5-8 with TRBJ2-7, with D possibly matching TRBD2 (6 bases). CDR1 and CDR2 from the germline V gene are SGHTS and YDEGEE. The CDR3 covers 14 residues. Between the trimmed V and J ends, which lost 8 bases and 2 bases, there was a span of 17 bases. Written as DNA, the CDR3 is TGTGCCAGGGGGCCAGGGACTCCACCCTACGAGCAGTACTTC. Translating gives CARGPGTPPYEQYF.

This clonotype was observed many times. V and J are TRBV28 and TRBJ2-1, with a possible D match to TRBD1 (6 bases). V lost 5 bases to trimming and J lost 0 bases, with 17 bases between them. CDR1 and CDR2 from the germline V gene are MDHEN and SYDVKM. The CDR3 sequence is 17 residues long. The CDR3 here is CASSTQFRGSSYNEQFF. The CDR3 region has the DNA TGTGCCAGCAGTACCCAATTCAGGGGCTCCTCCTACAATGAGCAGTTCTTC.

This clonotype was counted many times. The CDR3 region has the DNA TGTGCCAGCAGCCCCAACAGGGAAACTGGCTACACCTTC. It translates to CASSPNRETGYTF. This rearrangement joins TRBV7-2 to TRBJ1-2; the D gene is possibly TRBD1 (6 bases). Between the trimmed V and J ends, which lost 5 bases and 7 bases, there was a span of 14 bases. Per germline, CDR1 SGHTA and CDR2 FQGNSA. The CDR3 has 13 amino acids.

This clonotype showed up many times. V and J are TRBV6-2 or TRBV6-3 and TRBJ2-7; a weak D match, TRBD1 (5 bases). Between the trimmed V and J ends, which lost 0 bases and 3 bases, there was a span of 9 bases. The germline V gene has CDR1 MNHEY and CDR2 SVGEGT. This CDR3 region has 14 residues. CDR3 in amino acids: CASSYSQGHYEQYF. The DNA of the CDR3 is TGTGCCAGCAGTTACTCGCAGGGCCACTACGAGCAGTACTTC.

This clonotype was seen ten or more times. The chain recombines TRBV12-3 or TRBV12-4 with TRBJ2-3, with D hard to call. With 3 bases removed from V and 0 bases from J, the gap between germline ends came to 10 bases. The CDR3 covers 15 residues. The CDR3 DNA sequence: TGTGCCAGCAGTTTTCTTTCTACTAGCACAGATACGCAGTATTTT. It yields the protein CASSFLSTSTDTQYF.

In this sample, this clonotype is medium-sized (0.01 to 0.1%). CDR3: CASSQEIGGGRGTQYF. CDR3 coding DNA: TGTGCCAGCAGCCAAGAGATCGGGGGGGGGCGTGGTACGCAGTATTTT. V usage is TRBV7-2 and J usage is TRBJ2-3; 8 bases agree with TRBD2. CDR1 SGHTA and CDR2 FQGNSA come from the germline V gene. J gave up 8 bases and V 5 bases, and 15 bases lay outside the gene matches. The CDR3 consists of 16 residues.

Many counts were recorded for this clonotype. The chain has TRBV7-2 and TRBJ1-6; 7 positions agree with TRBD1. Losses at the gene ends were 5 bases for V and 9 bases for J; bases not matched to a gene: 4. This CDR3 is 13 amino acids long. Germline values: CDR1 SGHTA, CDR2 FQGNSA. This CDR3 reads CASSPDRVSPLHF. The CDR3 nucleotides are TGTGCCAGCAGCCCTGACAGGGTTTCACCCCTCCACTTT. Drawing the rest from reference TRBV7-2 and TRBJ1-6, the complete variable domain is GAGVSQSPSNKVTEKGKDVELRCDPISGHTALYWYRQSLGQGLEFLIYFQGNSAPDKSGLPSDRFSAERTGGSVSTLTIQRTQQEDSAVYLCASSPDRVSPLHFGNGTRLTVT.

As regards this clonotype: A much larger clone differs by one base, so this may be a read error. The chain recombines TRBV6-2 or TRBV6-3 with TRBJ2-7; D might be TRBD2 (5 bases). The CDR3 is 12 residues long. CDR1 and CDR2 from the germline V gene are MNHEY and SVGEGT. In DNA, the CDR3 is TGTGCCAGCAGTGAATACCGGAGCCCGGGGAACTTC. Its translation: CASSEYRSPGNF.

This clonotype has ten or more counts. The chain employs TRBV5-4 and TRBJ1-1; maybe TRBD1 (6 bases). The CDR3 contains 13 residues. V lost 2 bases and J 4 bases, leaving 9 bases between the germline ends. Germline V gene lookup returns CDR1 SGHNT and CDR2 YYREEE (reference sequence). CDR3 residues: CASSFQGITEAFF. DNA of the CDR3: TGTGCCAGCAGCTTTCAGGGGATCACTGAAGCTTTCTTT.